This is a list of T cell receptor beta chains from one sample in a study of cytotoxic CD8 clonotypes in ibrutinib-treated CLL. This table comes from immunoSEQ multiplex PCR, and its TCRdb copy is limited to in-frame clones, with some not included. The table shows over 200,000 clones, with 70% occurring only once. The sample was PBMCs, taken after 12 months of ibrutinib treatment. The source of these receptors is a human donor with chronic lymphocytic leukemia. Both conserved end residues are part of each CDR3. Fields, in order: clone size, J gene, D gene, V gene, CDR3 protein, CDR3 DNA. A D gene is named only where the DNA matches it firmly. Not all rows give a size; the values are once, few, many and, for expanded clones, a class.

size: few
J: TRBJ2-7
D: TRBD1
V: TRBV6-5
CDR3: CASGPGGGGYEQYF
DNA: TGTGCCAGCGGCCCAGGGGGCGGCGGCTACGAGCAGTACTTC

size: few
J: TRBJ2-3
D: NA
V: TRBV5-1
CDR3: CASSFPAGTSTDTQYF
DNA: TGCGCCAGCAGCTTCCCTGCAGGGACTAGCACAGATACGCAGTATTTT

size: once
J: TRBJ1-4
D: NA
V: TRBV11-2
CDR3: CASSSLTGARDEKLFF
DNA: TGTGCCAGCAGCTCCCTAACGGGGGCGCGGGATGAAAAACTGTTTTTT

size: NA
J: TRBJ2-5
D: NA
V: TRBV6-1
CDR3: CASSVGTIETQYF
DNA: TGTGCCAGCAGTGTTGGGACGATCGAGACCCAGTACTTC

size: NA
J: TRBJ2-7
D: NA
V: TRBV7-3
CDR3: CASSRDSVNEQYF
DNA: TGTGCCAGCAGCCGGGACTCGGTGAACGAGCAGTACTTC

size: NA
J: TRBJ2-3
D: NA
V: TRBV20-1
CDR3: CSASTLDTQYF
DNA: TGCAGTGCTAGTACTCTGGATACGCAGTATTTT

size: few
J: TRBJ1-4
D: TRBD1
V: TRBV5-1
CDR3: CASSLLAGGSVKLFF
DNA: TGCGCCAGCTCGTTGCTGGCAGGGGGATCCGTAAAACTGTTTTTT

size: many
J: TRBJ1-3
D: TRBD1
V: TRBV18
CDR3: CASSPEGASGNTIYF
DNA: TGTGCCAGCTCACCAGAGGGGGCATCTGGAAACACCATATATTTT

size: few
J: TRBJ1-2
D: NA
V: TRBV20-1
CDR3: CSEISWDGYTF
DNA: TGCAGTGAAATAAGCTGGGACGGCTACACCTTC

size: NA
J: TRBJ2-2
D: NA
V: TRBV2
CDR3: CASYGSRGGELFF
DNA: TGTGCCAGTTATGGGAGCAGGGGAGGGGAGCTGTTTTTT

size: NA
J: TRBJ2-7
D: NA
V: TRBV28
CDR3: CAVWEGELPYEQYF
DNA: TGTGCCGTTTGGGAGGGGGAACTCCCCTACGAGCAGTACTTC

size: once
J: TRBJ1-3
D: TRBD1
V: TRBV6-6
CDR3: CASRSGQGANTIYF
DNA: TGTGCCAGCAGATCCGGACAGGGGGCGAACACCATATATTTT

size: NA
J: TRBJ1-1
D: NA
V: TRBV6-5
CDR3: CASSYSIVGGTEAFF
DNA: TGTGCCAGCAGTTACTCGATTGTGGGGGGCACTGAAGCTTTCTTT

size: NA
J: TRBJ1-2
D: NA
V: TRBV29-1
CDR3: CSVEGQANYGYTF
DNA: TGCAGCGTTGAAGGGCAGGCTAACTATGGCTACACCTTC

size: NA
J: TRBJ1-2
D: TRBD1
V: TRBV30
CDR3: CACRTGSGGYTF
DNA: TGTGCCTGCCGGACAGGGTCTGGTGGCTACACCTTC

size: few
J: TRBJ1-2
D: NA
V: TRBV5-1
CDR3: CASSLDFRGFYGYTF
DNA: TGCGCCAGCAGCTTGGATTTCCGGGGATTCTATGGCTACACCTTC

size: NA
J: TRBJ1-2
D: NA
V: TRBV30
CDR3: CAWSPSPYYGYTF
DNA: TGTGCCTGGAGTCCATCCCCATACTATGGCTACACCTTC

size: few
J: TRBJ2-5
D: TRBD1
V: TRBV4-3
CDR3: CASSQEGQGGETQYF
DNA: TGCGCCAGCAGCCAAGAAGGACAGGGCGGGGAGACCCAGTACTTC

size: NA
J: TRBJ2-7
D: TRBD2
V: TRBV5-1
CDR3: CASSLAYAGDREQYF
DNA: TGCGCCAGCAGCTTGGCCTATGCGGGAGATCGCGAGCAGTACTTC

size: few
J: TRBJ2-7
D: TRBD1
V: TRBV7-2
CDR3: CASSPGQGDEQYF
DNA: TGTGCCAGCAGCCCGGGACAGGGTGACGAGCAGTACTTC

size: once
J: TRBJ1-4
D: TRBD1
V: TRBV11-3
CDR3: CARGDRETTNEKLFF
DNA: TGTGCCAGGGGGGACAGGGAGACAACTAATGAAAAACTGTTTTTT

size: NA
J: TRBJ2-7
D: NA
V: TRBV29-1
CDR3: CSVEVKQGLYEQYF
DNA: TGCAGCGTTGAAGTCAAACAGGGTCTCTACGAGCAGTACTTC

size: NA
J: TRBJ1-6
D: NA
V: TRBV30
CDR3: CAWSRQGVPLHF
DNA: TGTGCCTGGAGTCGGCAAGGGGTGCCCCTCCACTTT

size: NA
J: TRBJ2-5
D: TRBD2
V: TRBV29-1
CDR3: CSVRPRGGIGETQYF
DNA: TGCAGCGTCAGACCCCGGGGGGGGATCGGAGAGACCCAGTACTTC

size: NA
J: TRBJ1-1
D: NA
V: TRBV7-2
CDR3: CASSLARATEAFF
DNA: TGTGCCAGCAGCTTAGCCCGTGCTACTGAAGCTTTCTTT

size: NA
J: TRBJ2-1
D: NA
V: TRBV10-3
CDR3: CAISGGGQNNEQFF
DNA: TGTGCCATCAGTGGGGGTGGACAGAACAATGAGCAGTTCTTC

size: NA
J: TRBJ2-3
D: TRBD2
V: TRBV10-2
CDR3: CASRSIAGGTDTQYF
DNA: TGCGCCAGCAGATCGATAGCGGGGGGCACAGATACGCAGTATTTT

size: NA
J: TRBJ2-5
D: TRBD2
V: TRBV18
CDR3: CASSIKTSGGPETQYF
DNA: TGTGCCAGCTCAATCAAAACTAGCGGGGGCCCAGAGACCCAGTACTTC

size: once
J: TRBJ1-4
D: NA
V: TRBV27
CDR3: CASSLRVANEKLFF
DNA: TGTGCCAGCAGTTTGAGGGTGGCTAATGAAAAACTGTTTTTT

size: once
J: TRBJ2-7
D: NA
V: TRBV4-1
CDR3: CASSHPRRSSESYEQYF
DNA: TGCGCCAGCAGCCACCCGAGGCGCTCATCAGAATCCTACGAGCAGTACTTC

size: NA
J: TRBJ2-1
D: NA
V: TRBV7-2
CDR3: CASSLITGEQFF
DNA: TGTGCCAGCAGCCTGATTACCGGTGAGCAGTTCTTC

size: NA
J: TRBJ1-2
D: NA
V: TRBV7-2
CDR3: CASSEQANYGYTF
DNA: TGTGCCAGCAGCGAACAGGCTAACTATGGCTACACCTTC

size: NA
J: TRBJ2-1
D: NA
V: TRBV6-1
CDR3: CASSEVSEGNIEQFF
DNA: TGTGCCAGCAGTGAAGTCAGTGAAGGGAATATTGAGCAGTTCTTC

size: NA
J: TRBJ1-5
D: NA
V: TRBV15
CDR3: CATSREGSPGQPQHF
DNA: TGTGCCACCAGCAGAGAAGGGTCTCCTGGGCAGCCCCAGCATTTT

size: NA
J: TRBJ2-7
D: NA
V: TRBV5-1
CDR3: CASSLGRIPEQYF
DNA: TGCGCCAGCAGCCTGGGACGGATCCCGGAGCAGTACTTC

size: NA
J: TRBJ2-7
D: NA
V: TRBV7-2
CDR3: CASSLGDLTYEQYF
DNA: TGTGCCAGCAGCTTAGGGGACCTAACCTACGAGCAGTACTTC

size: many
J: TRBJ2-1
D: NA
V: TRBV11-2
CDR3: CASSLVNSHNEQFF
DNA: TGTGCCAGCAGCTTAGTGAACTCACACAATGAGCAGTTCTTC

size: NA
J: TRBJ2-2
D: NA
V: TRBV7-2
CDR3: CASSSLFTGELFF
DNA: TGTGCCAGCAGCTCCCTTTTCACCGGGGAGCTGTTTTTT

size: NA
J: TRBJ2-5
D: NA
V: TRBV6-1
CDR3: CASSETGSTRETQYF
DNA: TGTGCCAGCAGTGAGACCGGGTCCACGAGGGAGACCCAGTACTTC

size: NA
J: TRBJ2-7
D: TRBD1
V: TRBV5-4
CDR3: CASSQGQAYEQYF
DNA: TGTGCCAGCAGCCAGGGACAGGCCTACGAGCAGTACTTC

size: NA
J: TRBJ2-2
D: NA
V: TRBV29-1
CDR3: CSVVWGSTGELFF
DNA: TGCAGCGTTGTTTGGGGGTCCACCGGGGAGCTGTTTTTT